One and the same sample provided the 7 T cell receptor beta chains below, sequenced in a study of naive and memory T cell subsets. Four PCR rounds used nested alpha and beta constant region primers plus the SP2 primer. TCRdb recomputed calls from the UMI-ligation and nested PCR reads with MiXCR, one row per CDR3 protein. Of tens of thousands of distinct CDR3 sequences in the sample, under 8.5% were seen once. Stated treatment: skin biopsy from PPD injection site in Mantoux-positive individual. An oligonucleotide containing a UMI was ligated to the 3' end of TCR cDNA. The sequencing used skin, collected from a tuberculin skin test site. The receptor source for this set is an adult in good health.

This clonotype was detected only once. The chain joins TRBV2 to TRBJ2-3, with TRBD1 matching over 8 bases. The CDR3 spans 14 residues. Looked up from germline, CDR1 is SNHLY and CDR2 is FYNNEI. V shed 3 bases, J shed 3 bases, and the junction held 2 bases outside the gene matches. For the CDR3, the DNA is TGTGCCAGCAGTGACACAGGGGGGACAGATACGCAGTATTTT. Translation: CASSDTGGTDTQYF.

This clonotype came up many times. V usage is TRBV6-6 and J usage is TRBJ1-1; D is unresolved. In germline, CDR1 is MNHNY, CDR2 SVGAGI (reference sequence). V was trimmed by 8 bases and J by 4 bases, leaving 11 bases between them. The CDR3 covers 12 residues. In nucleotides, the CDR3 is TGTGCCAGCGGAGGGAGTGGCACTGAAGCTTTCTTT. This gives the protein CASGGSGTEAFF.

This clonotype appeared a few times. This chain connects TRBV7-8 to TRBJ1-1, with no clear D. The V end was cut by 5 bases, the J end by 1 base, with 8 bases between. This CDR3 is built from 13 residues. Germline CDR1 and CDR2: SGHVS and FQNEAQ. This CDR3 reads CASSPTWNTEAFF. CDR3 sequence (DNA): TGTGCCAGCAGCCCCACGTGGAACACTGAAGCTTTCTTT.

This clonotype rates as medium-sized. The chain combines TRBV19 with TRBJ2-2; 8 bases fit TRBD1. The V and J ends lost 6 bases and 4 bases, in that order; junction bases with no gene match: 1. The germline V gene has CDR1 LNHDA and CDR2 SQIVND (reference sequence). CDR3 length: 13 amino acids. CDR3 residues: CASRTGGTGELFF. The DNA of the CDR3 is TGTGCCAGTAGAACAGGGGGCACCGGGGAGCTGTTTTTT.

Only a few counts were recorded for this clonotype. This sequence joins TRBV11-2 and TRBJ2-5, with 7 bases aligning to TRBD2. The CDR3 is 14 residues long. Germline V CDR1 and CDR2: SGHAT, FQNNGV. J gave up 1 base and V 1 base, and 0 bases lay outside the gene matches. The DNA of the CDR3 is TGTGCCAGCAGCTTAGGGACTAGCCAAGAGACCCAGTACTTC. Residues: CASSLGTSQETQYF. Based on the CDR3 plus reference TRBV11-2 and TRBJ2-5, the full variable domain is EAGVAQSPRYKIIEKRQSVAFWCNPISGHATLYWYQQILGQGPKLLIQFQNNGVVDDSQLPKDRFSAERLKGVDSTLKIQPAKLEDSAVYLCASSLGTSQETQYFGPGTRLLVL.

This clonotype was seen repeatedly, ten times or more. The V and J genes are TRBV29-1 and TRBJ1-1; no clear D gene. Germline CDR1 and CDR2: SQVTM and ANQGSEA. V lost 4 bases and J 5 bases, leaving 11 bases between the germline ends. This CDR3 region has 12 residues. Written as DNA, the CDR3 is TGCAGCGTTGTCTCCTCGAGTACTGAAGCTTTCTTT. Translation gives CSVVSSSTEAFF.

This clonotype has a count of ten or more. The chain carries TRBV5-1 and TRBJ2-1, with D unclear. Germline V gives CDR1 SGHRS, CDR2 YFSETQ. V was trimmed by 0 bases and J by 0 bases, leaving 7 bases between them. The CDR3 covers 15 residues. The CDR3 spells CASSLVSDSYNEQFF. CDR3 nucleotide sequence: TGCGCCAGCAGCTTGGTGTCTGACTCCTACAATGAGCAGTTCTTC.